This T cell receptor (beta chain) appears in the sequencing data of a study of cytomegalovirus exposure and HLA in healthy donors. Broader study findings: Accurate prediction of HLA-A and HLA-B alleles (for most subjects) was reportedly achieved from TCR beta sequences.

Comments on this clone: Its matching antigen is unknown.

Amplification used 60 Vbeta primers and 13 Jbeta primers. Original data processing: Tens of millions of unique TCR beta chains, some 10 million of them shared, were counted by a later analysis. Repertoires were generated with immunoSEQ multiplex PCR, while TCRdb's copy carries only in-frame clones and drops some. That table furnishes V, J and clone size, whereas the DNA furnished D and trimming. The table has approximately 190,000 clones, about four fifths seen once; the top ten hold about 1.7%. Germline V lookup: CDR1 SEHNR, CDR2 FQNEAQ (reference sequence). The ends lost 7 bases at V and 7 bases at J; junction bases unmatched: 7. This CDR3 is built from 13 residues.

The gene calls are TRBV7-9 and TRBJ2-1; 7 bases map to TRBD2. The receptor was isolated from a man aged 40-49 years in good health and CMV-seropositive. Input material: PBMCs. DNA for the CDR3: TGTGCCAGCAAAATAGCGGGTGGGAATGAGCAGTTCTTC. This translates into CASKIAGGNEQFF. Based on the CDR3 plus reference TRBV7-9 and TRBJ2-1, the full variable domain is DTGVSQNPRHKITKRGQNVTFRCDPISEHNRLYWYRQTLGQGPEFLTYFQNEAQLEKSRLLSDRFSAERPKGSFSTLEIQRTEQGDSAMYLCASKIAGGNEQFFGPGTRLTVL.